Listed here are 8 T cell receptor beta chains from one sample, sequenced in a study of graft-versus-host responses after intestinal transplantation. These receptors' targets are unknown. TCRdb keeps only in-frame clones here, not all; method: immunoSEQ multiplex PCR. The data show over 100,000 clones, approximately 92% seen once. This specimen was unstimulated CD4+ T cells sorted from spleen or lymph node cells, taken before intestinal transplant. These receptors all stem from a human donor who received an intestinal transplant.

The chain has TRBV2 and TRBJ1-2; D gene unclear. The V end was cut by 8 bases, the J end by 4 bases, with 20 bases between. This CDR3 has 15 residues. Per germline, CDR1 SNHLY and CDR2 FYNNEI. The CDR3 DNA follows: TGTGCCAGCGAGGCAGGCATAGGATCTTTCTATGGCTACACCTTC. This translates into CASEAGIGSFYGYTF. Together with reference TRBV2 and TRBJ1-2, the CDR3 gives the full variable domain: EPEVTQTPSHQVTQMGQEVILRCVPISNHLYFYWYRQILGQKVEFLVSFYNNEISEKSEIFDDQFSVERPDGSNFTLKIRSTKLEDSAMYFCASEAGIGSFYGYTFGSGTRLTVV.

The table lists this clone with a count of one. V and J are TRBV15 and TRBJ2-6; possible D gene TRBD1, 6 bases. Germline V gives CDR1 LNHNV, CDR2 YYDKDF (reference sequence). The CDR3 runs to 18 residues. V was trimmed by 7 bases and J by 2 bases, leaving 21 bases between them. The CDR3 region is CATNLGHRERTGANVLTF. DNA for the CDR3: TGTGCCACCAACCTGGGCCACAGGGAGAGGACTGGGGCCAACGTCCTGACTTTC. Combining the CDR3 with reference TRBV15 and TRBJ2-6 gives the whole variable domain DAMVIQNPRYQVTQFGKPVTLSCSQTLNHNVMYWYQQKSSQAPKLLFHYYDKDFNNEADTPDNFQSRRPNTSFCFLDIRSPGLGDTAMYLCATNLGHRERTGANVLTFGAGSRLTVL.

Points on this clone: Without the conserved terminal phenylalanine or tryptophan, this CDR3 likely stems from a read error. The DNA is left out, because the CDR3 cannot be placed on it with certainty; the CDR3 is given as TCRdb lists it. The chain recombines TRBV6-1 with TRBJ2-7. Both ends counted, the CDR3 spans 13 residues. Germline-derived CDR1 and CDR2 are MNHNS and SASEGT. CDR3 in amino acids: CASSHGTAEPNSD.

The CDR3 spells CASSYPRGMLNTEAFF. As DNA, the CDR3 is TGTGCCAGCAGTTACCCCAGGGGGATGCTGAACACTGAAGCTTTCTTT. The chain couples TRBV6-5 to TRBJ1-1; 7 bases map to TRBD1. This CDR3 is 16 amino acids long. Losses at the gene ends were 2 bases for V and 0 bases for J; bases not matched to a gene: 6. Germline values: CDR1 MNHEY, CDR2 SVGAGI.

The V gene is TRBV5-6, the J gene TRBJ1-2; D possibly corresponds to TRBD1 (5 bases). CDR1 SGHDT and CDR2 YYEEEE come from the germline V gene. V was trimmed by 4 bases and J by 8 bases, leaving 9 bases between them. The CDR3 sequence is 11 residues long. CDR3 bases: TGTGCCAGCAGCAGCCAGGGCGGCTACACCTTC. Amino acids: CASSSQGGYTF.

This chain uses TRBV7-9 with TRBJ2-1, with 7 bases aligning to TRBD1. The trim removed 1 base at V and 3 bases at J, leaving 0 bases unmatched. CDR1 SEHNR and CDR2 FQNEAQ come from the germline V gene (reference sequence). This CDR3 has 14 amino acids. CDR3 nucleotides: TGTGCCAGCAGCTTAGGACAGGGCTACAATGAGCAGTTCTTC. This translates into CASSLGQGYNEQFF.

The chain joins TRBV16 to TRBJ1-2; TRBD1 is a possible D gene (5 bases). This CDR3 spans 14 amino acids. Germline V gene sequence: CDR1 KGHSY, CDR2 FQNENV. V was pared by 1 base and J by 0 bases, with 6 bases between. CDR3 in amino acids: CASSQWGANYGYTF. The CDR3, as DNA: TGTGCCAGCAGCCAATGGGGGGCTAACTATGGCTACACCTTC.

CDR3 in amino acids: CASSPGGTSGVYEQYF. CDR3 DNA: TGTGCCAGTAGTCCGGGGGGAACTAGCGGAGTCTACGAGCAGTACTTC. The chain has TRBV19 and TRBJ2-7; 8 bases agree with TRBD2. Germline V gives CDR1 LNHDA, CDR2 SQIVND (reference sequence). This CDR3 contains 16 residues. J was trimmed by 3 bases and V by 5 bases; bases with no gene match: 12.